A selection of T cell receptor beta chains follows, all from one sample in a study of T cell responses to AZD1222 COVID-19 vaccine. Generated by immunoSEQ multiplex PCR, the TCRdb table keeps only in-frame clones and is missing some. The sample has over 100,000 clones; around 82% are singletons. The input for sequencing was peripheral blood, taken on day 0 of AZD1222 vaccination. All receptors come from an adult in good health. The CDR3 runs from the conserved cysteine through the conserved F or W. D genes are given only for firm matches.

TRBV11-3	14	TRBJ2-1	-	TGTGCCAGCAGCCCCGGACTATTCAGCAATGAGCAGTTCTTC	CASSPGLFSNEQFF
TRBV10-2	13	TRBJ1-5	-	TGCGCCAGTAACAGGGTGCCCAATCAGCCCCAGCATTTT	CASNRVPNQPQHF
TRBV30	13	TRBJ2-3	-	TGTGCCTGGAGTGTGGGGGCCACAGATACGCAGTATTTT	CAWSVGATDTQYF
TRBV11-2	16	TRBJ2-1	-	TGTGCCAGCAGCCCGCAACCCTTACTATCCTCCAATGAGCAGTTCTTC	CASSPQPLLSSNEQFF
TRBV15	15	TRBJ2-3	-	TGTGCCACCAGCAGGGGTAGGGGCCTAACAGATACGCAGTATTTT	CATSRGRGLTDTQYF
TRBV28	13	TRBJ1-6	-	TGTGCCAGCAGTTACTCCTATAATTCACCCCTCCACTTT	CASSYSYNSPLHF
TRBV7-3	16	TRBJ2-3	TRBD2	TGTGCCAGCAGCTTAAGGCTAGCGGGAGGGTTAGATACGCAGTATTTT	CASSLRLAGGLDTQYF
TRBV21-1	15	TRBJ2-5	-	TGTGCCAGCAGCAAGAAGACAACCGGACGGGAGACCCAGTACTTC	CASSKKTTGRETQYF
TRBV9	15	TRBJ2-1	-	TGTGCCAGCAGCCCCTACCCAAGCTCCTACAATGAGCAGTTCTTC	CASSPYPSSYNEQFF
TRBV2	14	TRBJ1-4	-	TGTGCCAGCAATAGACAGGCCTCTAATGAAAAACTGTTTTTT	CASNRQASNEKLFF
TRBV6-1	15	TRBJ1-2	-	TGTGCCAGCAGTGAAGGTCCAGGGACCAACTATGGCTACACCTTC	CASSEGPGTNYGYTF
TRBV7-9	15	TRBJ2-1	-	TGTGCCAGCAGGTATTTAAGCGGTACCTACAATGAGCAGTTCTTC	CASRYLSGTYNEQFF
TRBV19	14	TRBJ1-4	-	TGTGCCAGCCAAACCGGGACGTCAAATGAAAAACTGTTTTTT	CASQTGTSNEKLFF
TRBV6-5	12	TRBJ1-4	TRBD1	TGTGCCAGCAGCCCACAGGGGAGAAAACTGTTTTTT	CASSPQGRKLFF
TRBV2	14	TRBJ1-2	TRBD1	TGTGCCAGCAGGGGGGACAGGGGGAGCTATGGCTACACCTTC	CASRGDRGSYGYTF